These T cell receptor beta chains were read from a single sample in a study of sequential checkpoint blockade in melanoma. Profiling relied on immunoSEQ multiplex PCR, and the TCRdb table lists in-frame clones only, not all of them. The sample records fewer than 7,500 clones, 75% to 80% being singletons. The starting material was CD8+ T cells sorted from blood (inferred from file names), obtained from a patient given nivolumab and ipilimumab in sequence. These receptors were taken from a human donor with melanoma. Each CDR3 is given with its conserved first and last residue. A D gene is named only where the DNA matches it firmly. For some rows the clone size is stated as once, few or many, or as a class when expanded; others skip it.

j_gene: TRBJ1-5; v_gene: TRBV4-3; d_gene: NA; abundance: NA; CDR3aa: CASSQDRQSNQPQHF; CDR3nt: TGCGCCAGCAGCCAAGATCGCCAGTCCAATCAGCCCCAGCATTTT
j_gene: TRBJ2-5; v_gene: TRBV7-7; d_gene: NA; abundance: NA; CDR3aa: CASSLGPVGATEETQYF; CDR3nt: TGTGCCAGCAGCTTAGGACCGGTAGGGGCTACCGAAGAGACCCAGTACTTC
j_gene: TRBJ2-7; v_gene: TRBV9; d_gene: TRBD2; abundance: NA; CDR3aa: CASSVEGGPDEQYF; CDR3nt: TGTGCCAGCAGCGTAGAGGGAGGGCCCGACGAGCAGTACTTC
j_gene: TRBJ1-2; v_gene: TRBV28; d_gene: TRBD1; abundance: NA; CDR3aa: CASSLRDRGFVSGYAF; CDR3nt: TGTGCCAGCAGCCTCCGGGACAGGGGATTTGTGAGTGGCTACGCCTTC
j_gene: TRBJ2-3; v_gene: TRBV27; d_gene: TRBD2; abundance: NA; CDR3aa: CASSWGLAGGTDTQYF; CDR3nt: TGTGCCAGCAGTTGGGGACTAGCGGGAGGCACAGATACGCAGTATTTT
j_gene: TRBJ2-5; v_gene: TRBV11-2; d_gene: TRBD2; abundance: NA; CDR3aa: CASSLVSGRAYETQYF; CDR3nt: TGTGCCAGCAGCTTAGTTAGCGGGAGGGCCTACGAGACCCAGTACTTC
j_gene: TRBJ2-1; v_gene: TRBV7-3; d_gene: NA; abundance: NA; CDR3aa: CASSFEAASYNEQFF; CDR3nt: TGTGCCAGCAGCTTTGAAGCGGCTTCCTACAATGAGCAGTTCTTC
j_gene: TRBJ1-1; v_gene: TRBV6-6; d_gene: TRBD1; abundance: few; CDR3aa: CASSHPAGGNTEAFF; CDR3nt: TGTGCCAGCAGCCACCCCGCAGGGGGAAACACTGAAGCTTTCTTT
j_gene: TRBJ2-1; v_gene: TRBV7-6; d_gene: TRBD2; abundance: NA; CDR3aa: CASSSLAGGPHEQFF; CDR3nt: TGTGCCAGCAGCTCACTAGCGGGAGGGCCCCATGAGCAGTTCTTC
j_gene: TRBJ2-3; v_gene: TRBV7-6; d_gene: NA; abundance: NA; CDR3aa: CASSPRLDPDTQYF; CDR3nt: TGTGCCAGCAGCCCCAGACTAGATCCAGATACGCAGTATTTT
j_gene: TRBJ2-5; v_gene: TRBV29-1; d_gene: NA; abundance: NA; CDR3aa: CSVAVGQETQYF; CDR3nt: TGCAGCGTAGCGGTTGGACAAGAGACCCAGTACTTC
j_gene: TRBJ2-5; v_gene: TRBV11-2; d_gene: NA; abundance: NA; CDR3aa: CASSWGVGHLGKETQYF; CDR3nt: TGTGCCAGCAGCTGGGGGGTAGGGCATCTGGGGAAAGAGACCCAGTACTTC
j_gene: TRBJ2-1; v_gene: TRBV9; d_gene: NA; abundance: NA; CDR3aa: CASTRSDLVNEQFF; CDR3nt: TGTGCCAGCACGCGGTCGGATTTAGTCAATGAGCAGTTCTTC
j_gene: TRBJ2-1; v_gene: TRBV6-6; d_gene: TRBD2; abundance: NA; CDR3aa: CASSYWLAGDNEQFF; CDR3nt: TGTGCCAGCAGTTACTGGCTAGCGGGAGACAATGAGCAGTTCTTC
j_gene: TRBJ2-2; v_gene: TRBV6-5; d_gene: NA; abundance: NA; CDR3aa: CASSYSGGELFF; CDR3nt: TGTGCCAGCAGTTATAGTGGCGGGGAGCTGTTTTTT
j_gene: TRBJ2-6; v_gene: TRBV2; d_gene: TRBD2; abundance: NA; CDR3aa: CASSRLVSGRASGANVLTF; CDR3nt: TGTGCCAGCAGTCGGTTAGTTAGCGGGAGGGCCTCAGGGGCCAACGTCCTGACTTTC
j_gene: TRBJ2-3; v_gene: TRBV2; d_gene: NA; abundance: NA; CDR3aa: CASRYRDTQEATQYF; CDR3nt: TGTGCCAGCAGATACCGGGACACCCAGGAGGCTACGCAGTATTTT
j_gene: TRBJ1-2; v_gene: TRBV4-2; d_gene: NA; abundance: NA; CDR3aa: CASTSDYGYTF; CDR3nt: TGTGCCAGCACCTCAGACTATGGCTACACCTTC
j_gene: TRBJ2-7; v_gene: TRBV27; d_gene: TRBD1; abundance: NA; CDR3aa: CASSYTGDANYEQYF; CDR3nt: TGTGCCAGCAGCTACACAGGGGACGCTAACTACGAGCAGTACTTC
j_gene: TRBJ2-3; v_gene: TRBV6-5; d_gene: NA; abundance: NA; CDR3aa: CASSNTGTDTQYF; CDR3nt: TGTGCCAGCAGCAATACAGGGACAGATACGCAGTATTTT
j_gene: TRBJ2-7; v_gene: TRBV28; d_gene: NA; abundance: NA; CDR3aa: CASSLGVPSYEQYF; CDR3nt: TGTGCCAGCTCTTTGGGAGTACCCTCCTACGAGCAGTACTTC
j_gene: TRBJ1-1; v_gene: TRBV27; d_gene: NA; abundance: NA; CDR3aa: CASRAPYRIAGNTEAFF; CDR3nt: TGTGCCAGCAGGGCACCTTACAGAATCGCTGGGAACACTGAAGCTTTCTTT
j_gene: TRBJ1-2; v_gene: TRBV10-3; d_gene: TRBD1; abundance: NA; CDR3aa: CAIRQGTYGYTF; CDR3nt: TGTGCCATTCGACAGGGGACCTATGGCTACACCTTC
j_gene: TRBJ2-7; v_gene: TRBV4-3; d_gene: TRBD1; abundance: once; CDR3aa: CASSLDSTGVGGQYF; CDR3nt: TGCGCCAGCAGCCTGGACTCGACAGGGGTTGGGGGGCAGTACTTC
j_gene: TRBJ2-1; v_gene: TRBV19; d_gene: NA; abundance: NA; CDR3aa: CASSISVPNEQFF; CDR3nt: TGTGCCAGTAGTATATCCGTCCCCAATGAGCAGTTCTTC
j_gene: TRBJ2-4; v_gene: TRBV6-5; d_gene: NA; abundance: NA; CDR3aa: CASSYVGGGDIQYF; CDR3nt: TGTGCCAGCAGTTACGTGGGAGGAGGAGACATTCAGTACTTC
j_gene: TRBJ2-1; v_gene: TRBV9; d_gene: NA; abundance: NA; CDR3aa: CASSPQAHNEQFF; CDR3nt: TGTGCCAGCAGTCCTCAAGCGCACAATGAGCAGTTCTTC
j_gene: TRBJ2-7; v_gene: TRBV2; d_gene: NA; abundance: NA; CDR3aa: CASSEGNERSYEQYF; CDR3nt: TGTGCCAGCAGTGAAGGGAACGAGCGGTCCTACGAGCAGTACTTC
j_gene: TRBJ2-2; v_gene: TRBV5-3; d_gene: TRBD2; abundance: NA; CDR3aa: CARSLPSGRASGELFF; CDR3nt: TGTGCCAGAAGCCTTCCCAGCGGGAGGGCGTCCGGGGAGCTGTTTTTT
j_gene: TRBJ1-5; v_gene: TRBV28; d_gene: TRBD1; abundance: NA; CDR3aa: CASSPTGYQPQHF; CDR3nt: TGTGCCAGCAGTCCGACAGGGTATCAGCCCCAGCATTTT
j_gene: TRBJ2-1; v_gene: TRBV29-1; d_gene: TRBD2; abundance: NA; CDR3aa: CSVEVLAGSYNEQFF; CDR3nt: TGCAGCGTTGAAGTGCTAGCGGGCTCATACAATGAGCAGTTCTTC
j_gene: TRBJ1-3; v_gene: TRBV2; d_gene: TRBD1; abundance: NA; CDR3aa: CASRDRGGSGNTIYF; CDR3nt: TGTGCCAGCAGAGACAGGGGAGGATCTGGAAACACCATATATTTT
j_gene: TRBJ2-7; v_gene: TRBV5-4; d_gene: TRBD2; abundance: NA; CDR3aa: CASSLAGTKNKYF; CDR3nt: TGTGCCAGCAGCTTGGCCGGGACTAAAAATAAGTACTTC
j_gene: TRBJ2-1; v_gene: TRBV27; d_gene: TRBD2; abundance: NA; CDR3aa: CASSLGAGGAREQFF; CDR3nt: TGTGCCAGCAGTTTAGGGGCGGGAGGTGCCCGTGAGCAGTTCTTC
j_gene: TRBJ2-7; v_gene: TRBV6-1; d_gene: TRBD1; abundance: NA; CDR3aa: CASSVTTGINEQYF; CDR3nt: TGTGCCAGCAGCGTAACGACAGGGATAAACGAGCAGTACTTC
j_gene: TRBJ2-1; v_gene: TRBV18; d_gene: NA; abundance: NA; CDR3aa: CASSFPSAYNEQFF; CDR3nt: TGTGCCAGCTCATTTCCTAGCGCCTACAATGAGCAGTTCTTC
j_gene: TRBJ2-7; v_gene: TRBV6-5; d_gene: TRBD2; abundance: once; CDR3aa: CASSPGLPTYEQYF; CDR3nt: TGTGCCAGCAGCCCGGGACTACCTACCTACGAGCAGTACTTC
j_gene: TRBJ2-2; v_gene: TRBV18; d_gene: TRBD1; abundance: NA; CDR3aa: CASSTRPGQGGTGELFF; CDR3nt: TGTGCCAGCTCGACGAGACCGGGACAGGGGGGAACCGGGGAGCTGTTTTTT
j_gene: TRBJ2-5; v_gene: TRBV30; d_gene: NA; abundance: NA; CDR3aa: CAWSVPGEMTETQYF; CDR3nt: TGTGCCTGGAGTGTACCGGGGGAAATGACAGAGACCCAGTACTTC
j_gene: TRBJ2-1; v_gene: TRBV6-4; d_gene: TRBD1; abundance: NA; CDR3aa: CATSDRGIGNEQFF; CDR3nt: TGTGCCACCTCGGACAGGGGGATAGGCAATGAGCAGTTCTTC
j_gene: TRBJ2-7; v_gene: TRBV18; d_gene: TRBD1; abundance: few; CDR3aa: CASSPLWTGQGEQYF; CDR3nt: TGTGCCAGCTCACCACTCTGGACAGGCCAAGGCGAGCAGTACTTC
j_gene: TRBJ2-1; v_gene: TRBV10-2; d_gene: NA; abundance: NA; CDR3aa: CASSEPGYNEQFF; CDR3nt: TGCGCCAGCAGTGAACCCGGCTACAATGAGCAGTTCTTC
j_gene: TRBJ2-2; v_gene: TRBV29-1; d_gene: TRBD1; abundance: NA; CDR3aa: CSVYRGTSGELFF; CDR3nt: TGCAGCGTATACAGGGGAACGAGCGGGGAGCTGTTTTTT
j_gene: TRBJ1-6; v_gene: TRBV27; d_gene: NA; abundance: once; CDR3aa: CASSLRPGYYNSPLHF; CDR3nt: TGTGCCAGCAGTTTACGACCAGGGTACTATAATTCACCCCTCCACTTT
j_gene: TRBJ1-1; v_gene: TRBV27; d_gene: TRBD1; abundance: NA; CDR3aa: CASSSGQGANTEAFF; CDR3nt: TGTGCCAGCAGTTCCGGACAGGGGGCGAACACTGAAGCTTTCTTT
j_gene: TRBJ2-2; v_gene: TRBV4-3; d_gene: TRBD2; abundance: few; CDR3aa: CASSLEPTSGTGELFF; CDR3nt: TGCGCCAGCAGTCTAGAACCGACTAGCGGCACCGGGGAGCTGTTTTTT
j_gene: TRBJ2-1; v_gene: TRBV27; d_gene: TRBD2; abundance: once; CDR3aa: CASSLASGSYNEQFF; CDR3nt: TGTGCCAGCAGTTTAGCTAGCGGGTCCTACAATGAGCAGTTCTTC
j_gene: TRBJ1-2; v_gene: TRBV29-1; d_gene: TRBD1; abundance: NA; CDR3aa: CSVGSETGPTYGYTF; CDR3nt: TGCAGCGTCGGATCGGAGACAGGGCCTACCTATGGCTACACCTTC
j_gene: TRBJ1-5; v_gene: TRBV27; d_gene: NA; abundance: NA; CDR3aa: CASSLQGLGQPQHF; CDR3nt: TGTGCCAGCAGTCTTCAGGGATTGGGTCAGCCCCAGCATTTT